Listed here is a single T cell receptor beta chain. This sample was taken from a study of blood T cell repertoires in COVID-19. Study details: The study drew acute and convalescent COVID-19 samples from the United States, Italy and Spain. PBMCs, B-cell-depleted T cells, or T cells were the source of the cDNA or gDNA that made up the material.

As processed by the authors: Amplification from reference gene primers served as the basis for estimated nucleated cell counts. Sequencing was performed with immunoSEQ multiplex PCR; in TCRdb, only in-frame clones are kept and a portion is missing. That table is the source of V, J and clone size, and D and trimming were worked out from the DNA. This sample carries around 28,000 clones, roughly 84% of them seen once, and the ten largest clones take 15% to 20%. Germline CDR1 and CDR2: LNHDA and SQIVND (reference sequence). The CDR3 covers 12 residues. The V end was cut by 3 bases, the J end by 5 bases, with 7 bases between.

The receptor was isolated from a man between 65 and 79 years old with active COVID-19. Sequenced material: peripheral blood. The rearrangement uses TRBV19 and TRBJ2-5, with D perhaps matching TRBD2 (5 bases). Here the CDR3 reads CASSITGETQYF. In nucleotides, the CDR3 is TGTGCCAGTAGTATTACGGGGGAGACCCAGTACTTC.